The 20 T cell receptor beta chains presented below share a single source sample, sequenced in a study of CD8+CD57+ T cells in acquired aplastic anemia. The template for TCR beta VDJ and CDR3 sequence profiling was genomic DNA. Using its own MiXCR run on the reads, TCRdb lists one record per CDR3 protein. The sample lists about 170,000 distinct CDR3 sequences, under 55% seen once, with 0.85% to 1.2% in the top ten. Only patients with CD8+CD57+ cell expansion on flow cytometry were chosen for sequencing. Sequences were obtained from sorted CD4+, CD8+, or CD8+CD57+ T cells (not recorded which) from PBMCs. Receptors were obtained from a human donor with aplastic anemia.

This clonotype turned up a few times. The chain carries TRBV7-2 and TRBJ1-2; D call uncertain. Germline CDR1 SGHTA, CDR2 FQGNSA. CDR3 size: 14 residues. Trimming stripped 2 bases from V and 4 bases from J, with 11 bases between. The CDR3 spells CASSLTQAFYGYTF. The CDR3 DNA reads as TGTGCCAGCAGCTTAACTCAGGCTTTCTATGGCTACACCTTC.

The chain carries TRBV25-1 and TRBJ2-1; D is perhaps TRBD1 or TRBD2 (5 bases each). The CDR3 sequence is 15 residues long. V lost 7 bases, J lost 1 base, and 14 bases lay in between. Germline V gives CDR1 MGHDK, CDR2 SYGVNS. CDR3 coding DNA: TGTGCCAGCACCTCCGCTGGGGGATCCTACAATGAGCAGTTCTTC. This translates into CASTSAGGSYNEQFF.

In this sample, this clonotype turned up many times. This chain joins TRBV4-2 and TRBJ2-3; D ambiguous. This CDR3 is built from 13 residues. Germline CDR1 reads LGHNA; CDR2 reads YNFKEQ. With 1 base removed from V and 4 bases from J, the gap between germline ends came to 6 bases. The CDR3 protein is CASSQGLADTQYF. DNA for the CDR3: TGTGCCAGCAGCCAAGGTTTAGCAGATACGCAGTATTTT.

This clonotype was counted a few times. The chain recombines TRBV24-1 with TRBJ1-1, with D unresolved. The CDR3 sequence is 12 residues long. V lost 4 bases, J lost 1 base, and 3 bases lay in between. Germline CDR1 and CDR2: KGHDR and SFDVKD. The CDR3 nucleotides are TGTGCCACCAGTGACCCGAACACTGAAGCTTTCTTT. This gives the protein CATSDPNTEAFF.

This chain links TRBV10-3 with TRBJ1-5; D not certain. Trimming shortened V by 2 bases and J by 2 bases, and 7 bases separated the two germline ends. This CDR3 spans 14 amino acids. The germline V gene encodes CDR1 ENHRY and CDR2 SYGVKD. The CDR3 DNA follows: TGTGCCATCAGTGAGGGGCAACGCAATCAGCCCCAGCATTTT. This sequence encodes CAISEGQRNQPQHF.

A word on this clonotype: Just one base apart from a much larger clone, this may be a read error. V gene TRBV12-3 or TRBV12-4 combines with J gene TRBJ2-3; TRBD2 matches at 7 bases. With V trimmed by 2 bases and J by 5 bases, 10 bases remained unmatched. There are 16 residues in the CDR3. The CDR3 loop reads CASSLMAGVIIDTQYF. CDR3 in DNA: TGTGCCAGCAGTTTAATGGCGGGGGTTATCATAGATACGCAGTATTTT.

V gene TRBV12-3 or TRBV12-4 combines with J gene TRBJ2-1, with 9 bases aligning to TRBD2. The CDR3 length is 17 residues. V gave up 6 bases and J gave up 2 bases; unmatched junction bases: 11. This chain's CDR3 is CASRGGGRGGAYNEQFF. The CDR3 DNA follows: TGTGCCAGCAGGGGCGGTGGGCGGGGGGGCGCCTACAATGAGCAGTTCTTC.

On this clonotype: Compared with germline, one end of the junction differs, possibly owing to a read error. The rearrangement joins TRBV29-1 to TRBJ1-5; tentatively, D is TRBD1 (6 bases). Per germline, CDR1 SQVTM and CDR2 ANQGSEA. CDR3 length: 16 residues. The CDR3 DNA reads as TGCAGCGTTGAACCCTTGGGGGCACGGTGGGATCAGGCCCAGCATTTT. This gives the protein CSVEPLGARWDQAQHF. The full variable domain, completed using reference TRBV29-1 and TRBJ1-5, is SAVISQKPSRDICQRGTSLTIQCQVDSQVTMMFWYRQQPGQSLTLIATANQGSEATYESGFVIDKFPISRPNLTFSTLTVSNMSPEDSSIYLCSVEPLGARWDQAQHFGDGTRLSIL.

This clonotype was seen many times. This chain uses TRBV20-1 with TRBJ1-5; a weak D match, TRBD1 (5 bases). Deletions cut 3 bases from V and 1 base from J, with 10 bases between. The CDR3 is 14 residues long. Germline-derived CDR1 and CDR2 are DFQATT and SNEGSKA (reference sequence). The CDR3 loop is CSARGGNSNQPQHF. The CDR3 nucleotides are TGCAGTGCTAGGGGGGGAAACAGCAATCAGCCCCAGCATTTT.

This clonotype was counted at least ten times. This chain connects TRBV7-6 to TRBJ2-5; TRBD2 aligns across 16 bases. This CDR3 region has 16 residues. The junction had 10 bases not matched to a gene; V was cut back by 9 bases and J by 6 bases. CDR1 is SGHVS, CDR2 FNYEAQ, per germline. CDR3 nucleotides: TGTGCCAGTAAGGGACTAGCGGGGGGGCCAGCTAAGACCCAGTACTTC. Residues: CASKGLAGGPAKTQYF. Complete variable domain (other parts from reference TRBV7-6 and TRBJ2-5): GAGVSQSPRYKVTKRGQDVALRCDPISGHVSLYWYRQALGQGPEFLTYFNYEAQQDKSGLPNDRFSAERPEGSISTLTIQRTEQRDSAMYRCASKGLAGGPAKTQYFGPGTRLLVL.

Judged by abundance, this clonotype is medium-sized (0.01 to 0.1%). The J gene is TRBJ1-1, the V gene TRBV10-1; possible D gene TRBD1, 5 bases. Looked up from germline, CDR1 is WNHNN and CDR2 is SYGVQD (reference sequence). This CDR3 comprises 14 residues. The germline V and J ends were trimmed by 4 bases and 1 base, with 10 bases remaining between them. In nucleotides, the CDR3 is TGCGCCAGCAGTGGGGACGTTCAGAACACTGAAGCTTTCTTT. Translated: CASSGDVQNTEAFF.

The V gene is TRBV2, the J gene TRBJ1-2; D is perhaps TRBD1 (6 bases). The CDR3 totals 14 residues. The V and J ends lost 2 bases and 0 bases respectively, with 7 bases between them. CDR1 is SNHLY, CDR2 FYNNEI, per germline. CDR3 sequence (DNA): TGTGCCAGCAGTGAAAACAGGGCTAACTATGGCTACACCTTC. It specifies CASSENRANYGYTF.

The CDR3: CASSPNGPRTGDTEAFF. The DNA for the CDR3 is TGTGCCAGCAGTCCGAACGGCCCCCGGACAGGGGACACTGAAGCTTTCTTT. The chain combines TRBV27 with TRBJ1-1, with 9 bases aligning to TRBD1. CDR1 MNHEY and CDR2 SMNVEV come from the germline V gene (reference sequence). This CDR3 comprises 17 residues. J lost 3 bases, V lost 5 bases, and 13 bases had no gene match.

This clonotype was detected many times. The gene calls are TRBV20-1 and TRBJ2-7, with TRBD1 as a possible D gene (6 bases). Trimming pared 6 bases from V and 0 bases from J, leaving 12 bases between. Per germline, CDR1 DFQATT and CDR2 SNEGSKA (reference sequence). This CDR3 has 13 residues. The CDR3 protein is CSATGLSSYEQYF. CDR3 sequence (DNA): TGCAGTGCGACAGGTTTAAGCTCCTACGAGCAGTACTTC.

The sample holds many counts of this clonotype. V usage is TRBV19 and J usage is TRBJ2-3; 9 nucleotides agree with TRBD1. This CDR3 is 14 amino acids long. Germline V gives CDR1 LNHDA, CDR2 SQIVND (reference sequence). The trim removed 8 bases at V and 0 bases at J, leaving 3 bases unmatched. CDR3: CASQDRGSTDTQYF. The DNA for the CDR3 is TGTGCCAGTCAGGACAGGGGAAGCACAGATACGCAGTATTTT.

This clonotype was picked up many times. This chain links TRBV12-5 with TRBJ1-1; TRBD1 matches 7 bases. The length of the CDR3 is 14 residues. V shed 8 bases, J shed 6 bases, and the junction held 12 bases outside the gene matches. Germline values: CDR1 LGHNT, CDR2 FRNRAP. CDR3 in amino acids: CASSRSGGDAEAFF. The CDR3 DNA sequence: TGTGCTAGTTCCAGGTCAGGGGGGGATGCTGAAGCTTTCTTT.

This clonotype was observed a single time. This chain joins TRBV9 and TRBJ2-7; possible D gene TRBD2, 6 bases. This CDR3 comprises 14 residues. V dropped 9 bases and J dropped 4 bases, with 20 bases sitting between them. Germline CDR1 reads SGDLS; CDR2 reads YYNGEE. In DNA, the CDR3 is TGTGCCACTGCCAATCTAGCGAGCGGGTACGAGCAGTACTTC. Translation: CATANLASGYEQYF.

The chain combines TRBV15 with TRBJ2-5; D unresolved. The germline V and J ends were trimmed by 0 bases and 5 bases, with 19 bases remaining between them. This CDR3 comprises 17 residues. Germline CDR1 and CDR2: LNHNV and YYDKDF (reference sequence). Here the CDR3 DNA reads TGTGCCACCAGCAGAGATCGCGGAACAAAGGAAGCTGAGACCCAGTACTTC. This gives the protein CATSRDRGTKEAETQYF.

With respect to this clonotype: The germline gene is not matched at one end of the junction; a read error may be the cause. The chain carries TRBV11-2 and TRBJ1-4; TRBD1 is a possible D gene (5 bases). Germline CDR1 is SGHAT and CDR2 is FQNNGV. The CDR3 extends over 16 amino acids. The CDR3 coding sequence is TGTGCCAGCAGCCGAGGACGGGGCGCCCGTAATGAAGAACTGTTTTTT. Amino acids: CASSRGRGARNEELFF.

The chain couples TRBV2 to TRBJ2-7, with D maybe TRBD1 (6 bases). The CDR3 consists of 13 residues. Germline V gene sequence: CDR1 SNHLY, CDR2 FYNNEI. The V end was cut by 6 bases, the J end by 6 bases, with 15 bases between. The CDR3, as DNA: TGTGCCAGCAGGGACCCCCAGGGGACCGAGCAGTACTTC. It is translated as CASRDPQGTEQYF.